A selection of T cell receptor beta chains follows, all from one sample in a study of T cell changes during pregnancy in multiple sclerosis. TCRdb's copy holds only in-frame clones and misses some; the assay was immunoSEQ multiplex PCR. The table records tens of thousands of clones, about 91% of them present only once. The starting material was CD8+ T cells from peripheral blood mononuclear cells, obtained before pregnancy. Source of these receptors: a female donor with multiple sclerosis, enrolled in a pregnancy study. The CDR3 runs from the conserved cysteine through the conserved F or W. The D gene is left open where the match is weak. Where a row states a size, it is once, few, many or the class of an expanded clone; other rows omit it.

TRBJ1-1 TRBV6-6 NA NA TGTGCCAGCAGTTACTTGGGACAGAACACTGAAGCTTTCTTT CASSYLGQNTEAFF
TRBJ2-5 TRBV14 NA NA TGTGCCAGCAGCCAAGGAGGGACCCAGTACTTC CASSQGGTQYF
TRBJ2-1 TRBV10-3 NA TRBD2 TGTGCCATCAGTGAGACAACTAGCGGGGGGGCTCCGACTGAGCAGTTCTTC CAISETTSGGAPTEQFF
TRBJ2-3 TRBV5-1 NA TRBD2 TGCGCCAGCAGCATTAGCGGGGGGGCGGCAGATACGCAGTATTTT CASSISGGAADTQYF
TRBJ2-3 TRBV13 NA NA TGTGCCAGCAGCTTGCCAGCGGGTTCAGATACGCAGTATTTT CASSLPAGSDTQYF
TRBJ2-7 TRBV4-1 NA NA TGCGCCAGCAGCCCCACCGCACAGTCCTCCTACGAGCAGTACTTC CASSPTAQSSYEQYF
TRBJ1-5 TRBV10-3 NA NA TGTGCCATCAGGGGGGCAGGTCGCAATCAGCCCCAGCATTTT CAIRGAGRNQPQHF
TRBJ2-7 TRBV5-6 NA TRBD1 TGTGCCAGCTCACAGGGGTCCTACGAGCAGTACTTC CASSQGSYEQYF
TRBJ2-3 TRBV2 NA TRBD1 TGTGCCAACTTGGACAGGGACGCACCAGATACGCAGTATTTT CANLDRDAPDTQYF
TRBJ1-6 TRBV11-2 NA NA TGTGCCAGCAGCTTAGTCGGGTCCGACCTTTCACCCCTCCACTTT CASSLVGSDLSPLHF
TRBJ1-1 TRBV5-5 NA NA TGTGCCAGCAGCTTTTTATCTAAAACCGATGAAGCTTTCTTT CASSFLSKTDEAFF
TRBJ2-7 TRBV27 once NA TGTGCCAGCAGTTTACAGGTCAGGGCCCACCAGTACTTC CASSLQVRAHQYF
TRBJ1-2 TRBV15 NA NA TGTGCCACCAGCAGAGACAGAACTAACTATGGCTACACCTTC CATSRDRTNYGYTF
TRBJ2-1 TRBV7-3 medium-sized TRBD1 TGTGCCAGCAGCTTGACAGGGGGGTACTACAATGAGCAGTTCTTC CASSLTGGYYNEQFF
TRBJ1-4 TRBV9 NA NA TGTGCCAGCAGCGTAGCGGCTAATGAAAAACTGTTTTTT CASSVAANEKLFF
TRBJ2-2 TRBV7-2 NA TRBD2 TGTGCCAGCAGCAGATGGACTAGCGGGGGGGCCGGGGAGCTGTTTTTT CASSRWTSGGAGELFF
TRBJ2-7 TRBV9 NA TRBD2 TGTGCCAGGGGGGGGAGCGATGAGAGGGTATACGAGCAGTACTTC CARGGSDERVYEQYF
TRBJ1-1 TRBV14 NA NA TGTGCCAGCAGCCAACTTTCGGGGGGCCTGAACACTGAAGCTTTCTTT CASSQLSGGLNTEAFF
TRBJ2-5 TRBV27 NA NA TGTGCCAGCAGCCCACTGCGGGGAGTAGGTGAGACCCAGTACTTC CASSPLRGVGETQYF
TRBJ2-1 TRBV6-1 NA TRBD2 TGTGCCAGCAGTGAATGGACTAGCGGGGGGCTTTACAATGAGCAGTTCTTC CASSEWTSGGLYNEQFF
TRBJ2-5 TRBV11-2 NA TRBD2 TGTGCCAGCAGTAACTCCGGACTAGCTGGTGAGACCCAGTACTTC CASSNSGLAGETQYF
TRBJ1-1 TRBV7-3 few NA TGTGCCAGCAGCTCGACAGGAGGCAATGAAGCTTTCTTT CASSSTGGNEAFF
TRBJ2-1 TRBV5-6 NA TRBD2 TGTGCCAGCAGCTTGGGAGCAGCGGGGCTATACAATGAGCAGTTCTTC CASSLGAAGLYNEQFF
TRBJ2-7 TRBV11-2 NA TRBD1 TGTGCCAGCAGCTTAGGGACAGGGGACGAGCAGTACTTC CASSLGTGDEQYF
TRBJ1-2 TRBV25-1 NA TRBD1 TGTGCCAGCAGTACGGGACAGGGAAATGGCTACACCTTC CASSTGQGNGYTF
TRBJ1-6 TRBV7-6 NA TRBD1 TGTGCCAGCAGCTTTGGGGAGGGACAGGTCTATTCACCCCTCCACTTT CASSFGEGQVYSPLHF
TRBJ1-2 TRBV28 NA NA TGTGCCAGCAGTTTCTCTCAGGGGTACTATGGCTACACCTTC CASSFSQGYYGYTF
TRBJ2-5 TRBV5-1 NA NA TGCGCCAGCAGCTTGGGCGGGGGCATACAAGAGACCCAGTACTTC CASSLGGGIQETQYF
TRBJ2-1 TRBV29-1 NA NA TGCAGCGGGTATCTAGCGACCTACAATGAGCAGTTCTTC CSGYLATYNEQFF
TRBJ2-3 TRBV7-2 NA NA TGTGCCAGCAGCTTAGTCGGGTCCTACGCAGATACGCAGTATTTT CASSLVGSYADTQYF
TRBJ2-7 TRBV27 NA TRBD1 TGTGCCGTAATAGGACAGGGGGACGAGCAGTACTTC CAVIGQGDEQYF
TRBJ1-1 TRBV7-9 once NA TGTGCCAGCAGGCAGATGAACACTGAAGCTTTCTTT CASRQMNTEAFF
TRBJ1-2 TRBV6-6 NA NA TGTGCCAGCCGGACTGAGTCTATTTACTACACCTTC CASRTESIYYTF
TRBJ1-2 TRBV10-3 NA NA TGTGCCATCAGTGACAGCATTGTGGGGTCCGGAGGCGGGGGCTACACCTTC CAISDSIVGSGGGGYTF
TRBJ2-7 TRBV2 NA NA TGTGCCAGCAGTAGGACAGCTAACTACGAGCAGTACTTC CASSRTANYEQYF
TRBJ2-3 TRBV15 NA TRBD2 TGTGCCACCAGCAGTATCCTAGCGGGGTCGTCTGATACGCAGTATTTT CATSSILAGSSDTQYF
TRBJ2-3 TRBV1 NA NA TGCACCAGCAGCCCCCGGACTAGCGGGGACACAGATACGCAGTATTTT CTSSPRTSGDTDTQYF
TRBJ2-7 TRBV6-5 NA TRBD1 TGTGCCAGCAGTTATGACAGGGGAACTTACGAGCAGTACTTC CASSYDRGTYEQYF
TRBJ1-2 TRBV9 NA NA TGTGCCAGCAGCCGGGGGGGAGAGGCTAACTATGGCTACACCTTC CASSRGGEANYGYTF
TRBJ2-5 TRBV9 once TRBD2 TGTGCCAGCAGCGCCGAGCAGGGAGGGGAGACCCAGTACTTC CASSAEQGGETQYF
TRBJ2-5 TRBV6-6 NA NA TGTGCCAGCAGTTACGTGGGCTGGGAGACCCAGTACTTC CASSYVGWETQYF
TRBJ1-1 TRBV27 NA NA TGTGCCAGCAGTTGGGGGTCCGCGGGGACTGAAGCTTTCTTT CASSWGSAGTEAFF
TRBJ1-2 TRBV9 NA TRBD1 TGTGCCAGCAGCCCCCAGGGGGCAGGGGATAACTATGGCTACACCTTC CASSPQGAGDNYGYTF
TRBJ2-7 TRBV27 NA NA TGTGCCAGCAGTGCCATCAGGGATGGCGAGCAGTACTTC CASSAIRDGEQYF
TRBJ2-1 TRBV7-6 once NA TGTGCCAGCAGCTTAGAGTCGGGGGGCCTCTACAATGAGCAGTTCTTC CASSLESGGLYNEQFF
TRBJ1-1 TRBV25-1 NA NA TGTGCCAGCAGTGAAAGAGGGACAGAAGCTTTCTTT CASSERGTEAFF
TRBJ2-3 TRBV5-6 NA NA TGTGCCAGCAGCTTGGAGAGGCGGACTAGCACAGATACGCAGTATTTT CASSLERRTSTDTQYF
TRBJ2-5 TRBV7-9 NA TRBD1 TGTGCCAGCAGCCCTAACCCACTGACAGGGGAAGGGGAGACCCAGTACTTC CASSPNPLTGEGETQYF
TRBJ1-1 TRBV12-5 NA NA TGTGCTAGTTCCGGGTCACGGAACACTGAAGCTTTCTTT CASSGSRNTEAFF
TRBJ2-7 TRBV15 NA TRBD2 TGTGCCACCAGCAGAGCCCTAGCGCCCGGGGGGGACGAGCAGTACTTC CATSRALAPGGDEQYF
TRBJ1-4 TRBV7-2 NA TRBD1 TGTGCCAGCAGCTTAGCAGGGACAGTTAATGAAAAACTGTTTTTT CASSLAGTVNEKLFF
TRBJ2-7 TRBV11-2 NA TRBD2 TGTGCCAGCAGCGTGAAGCGGGGGGGCCTCTACGAGCAGTACTTC CASSVKRGGLYEQYF
TRBJ2-7 TRBV7-3 NA NA TGTGCCAGCAGCCCTATCGACTCGGATATCGACGAGCAGTACTTC CASSPIDSDIDEQYF
TRBJ1-2 TRBV6-1 NA TRBD1 TGTGCCAGCAGTGAATTCGACAGGGCTAACGGCTACACCTTC CASSEFDRANGYTF